These 11 T cell receptor beta chains came from one sample sequenced in a study of T cells in Graves' hyperthyroidism and ophthalmopathy. TCR beta CDR3 regions were amplified from RNA transcripts. Primed by the HTBI set, a first-round RT-PCR was run on the TCR CDR3. One entry per CDR3 protein results from TCRdb running MiXCR on the multiplex PCR reads. This table has more than 500,000 distinct CDR3 sequences, 15% to 20% appearing once. What was sequenced was blood. Every receptor here comes from a woman in her twenties or thirties with Graves' hyperthyroidism.

This clonotype was seen repeatedly, ten times or more. The rearrangement joins TRBV7-8 to TRBJ2-1, with TRBD2 matching over 7 bases. This CDR3 has 17 residues. Germline CDR1 and CDR2: SGHVS and FQNEAQ. V trimming: 5 bases; J trimming: 5 bases; junction bases outside the gene matches: 15. CDR3 sequence reads: CASSRLRLSGNHNEQFF. CDR3 coding DNA: TGTGCCAGCAGCCGTTTACGACTAAGCGGGAATCACAATGAGCAGTTCTTC.

This clonotype showed up many times. The V call is TRBV20-1, the J call TRBJ2-1; 7 positions agree with TRBD2. CDR3 size: 13 residues. The V gene end was trimmed by 6 bases and the J gene end by 9 bases; junction bases not matched to a gene: 11. Germline loops: CDR1 DFQATT, CDR2 SNEGSKA (reference sequence). Here the CDR3 DNA reads TGCAGTGCCAAGAGGACTAGTGGCGGTGAGCAGTTCTTC. This translates into CSAKRTSGGEQFF.

This clonotype was picked up many times. An end of the junction differs from the germline gene, which may be a read error. The chain has TRBV12-5 and TRBJ2-7; TRBD2 agrees at 10 bases. Per germline, CDR1 LGHNT and CDR2 FRNRAP. The CDR3 length is 16 residues. The CDR3 DNA is TGCGCTAGTGGTTTGGTACCCACTAGCGGGACCCACGAGCAGTACTTC. Its protein is CASGLVPTSGTHEQYF.

This clonotype was seen a few times. The rearrangement joins TRBV18 to TRBJ2-7; 10 nucleotides agree with TRBD1. Germline CDR1 is KGHSH and CDR2 is LQKENI. V was clipped by 5 bases and J by 4 bases; unmatched bases: 8. This CDR3 spans 15 amino acids. The CDR3 loop reads CASSSGQGEMYEQYF. The CDR3 DNA reads TGTGCCAGCTCATCCGGACAGGGGGAAATGTACGAGCAGTACTTC.

This clonotype was counted between two and nine times. The chain uses TRBV4-2 and TRBJ1-2, with TRBD1 as a possible D gene (5 bases). Looked up from germline, CDR1 is LGHNA and CDR2 is YNFKEQ. Trimming cost V 1 base and J 6 bases, with 9 bases left between them. This CDR3 has 13 residues. CDR3 sequence reads: CASSQGGGDGYTF. In DNA form, the CDR3 reads TGTGCCAGCAGCCAAGGGGGGGGAGATGGCTACACCTTC.

CDR3 nucleotide sequence: TGCGCCAGCAGCCAAGATTTAGGGCTCGGTGAGACCCAGTACTTC. This sequence encodes CASSQDLGLGETQYF. This chain uses TRBV4-3 with TRBJ2-5, with D unresolved. V was trimmed by 0 bases and J by 5 bases, leaving 13 bases between them. This CDR3 comprises 15 residues. Germline CDR1 is LGHNA and CDR2 is YSLEER.

This clonotype has a count of ten or more. The chain is built from TRBV12-3 or TRBV12-4 and TRBJ2-7, with TRBD2 matching 9 bases. The J segment lost 0 bases and the V segment lost 3 bases, leaving 0 bases of the junction unmatched. The CDR3 is 14 amino acids. The CDR3 bases are TGTGCCAGCAGTTTTAGCGGGGGCTCCTACGAGCAGTACTTC. Amino acids: CASSFSGGSYEQYF.

Many counts were recorded for this clonotype. The CDR3 spells CASSLLQTQETQYF. In DNA, the CDR3 is TGTGCCAGCAGTTTACTACAGACCCAAGAGACCCAGTACTTC. The chain combines TRBV28 with TRBJ2-5, with unresolved D. The CDR3 consists of 14 residues. The V end was cut by 2 bases, the J end by 1 base, with 8 bases between. The germline CDR1 and CDR2 sequences are MDHEN and SYDVKM.

The J gene is TRBJ2-7, the V gene TRBV5-1; 10 bases agree with TRBD1. CDR1 and CDR2 from the germline V gene are SGHRS and YFSETQ. J was trimmed by 7 bases and V by 2 bases; bases with no gene match: 9. The CDR3 loop spans 15 amino acids. CDR3 sequence (DNA): TGCGCCAGCAGCTTTCAGGGGACAGGGGTTGAAGAGCAGTACTTC. Protein product: CASSFQGTGVEEQYF.

This clonotype was seen many times. This chain uses TRBV27 with TRBJ2-7; a possible D gene is TRBD2 (5 bases). The CDR3 consists of 15 residues. Germline lookup yields CDR1 MNHEY and CDR2 SMNVEV (reference sequence). V gave up 2 bases and J gave up 4 bases, with 15 bases separating them. The CDR3 DNA sequence: TGTGCCAGCAGTTTAGGAGGCGGGTTAGTGTACGAGCAGTACTTC. Its protein product is CASSLGGGLVYEQYF.

The sample holds many counts of this clonotype. This chain joins TRBV29-1 and TRBJ2-5; 9 bases align to TRBD1. CDR3 length equals 12 residues. The V gene end was trimmed by 7 bases and the J gene end by 5 bases; junction bases not matched to a gene: 5. Germline V gene data show CDR1 as SQVTM and CDR2 as ANQGSEA. The CDR3 spells CSAAGTGETQYF. DNA for the CDR3: TGCAGCGCCGCCGGGACAGGGGAGACCCAGTACTTC.